The 3 T cell receptor beta chains below were found in one sample sequenced in a study of regulatory T cells in long-lasting Graves disease. Investigators prepared the TCR beta libraries by applying iRepertoire HTBI primers and Arm-PCR of CDR3 regions. A single record per CDR3 protein comes from TCRdb applying MiXCR to the multiplex PCR reads. The table shows almost 350,000 distinct CDR3 sequences, with 15% to 20% occurring only once. The time point: persistent/refractory GD, antithyroid drugs over 5 years with positive TRAb. The TCR library was made from RNA extracted from PBMCs. The sample in question was peripheral blood mononuclear cells (PBMCs), obtained when the disease was refractory, from a patient treated with antithyroid drugs. Every receptor here comes from a female donor with Graves disease.

The V call is TRBV20-1, the J call TRBJ2-7, with a possible D match to TRBD2 (5 bases). CDR1 DFQATT and CDR2 SNEGSKA come from the germline V gene (reference sequence). V lost 6 bases and J 7 bases, leaving 19 bases between the germline ends. The CDR3 has 13 amino acids. CDR3 amino acids: CSAGRPSTGEQYF. The CDR3 DNA reads as TGCAGTGCCGGTCGTCCATCCACGGGGGAGCAGTACTTC.

This clonotype was detected ten times or more. V gene TRBV7-9 combines with J gene TRBJ1-4, with 11 bases lining up with TRBD1. Germline loops: CDR1 SEHNR, CDR2 FQNEAQ (reference sequence). Trimming cost V 5 bases and J 8 bases; bases outside gene matches: 7. There are 15 residues in the CDR3. CDR3 in amino acids: CASSRPDRGREKLFF. For the CDR3, the DNA is TGTGCCAGCAGCCGCCCGGACAGGGGGCGAGAAAAACTGTTTTTT.

The V call is TRBV20-1, the J call TRBJ2-1; 7 bases fit TRBD1. With 0 bases clipped from V and 4 bases from J, the junction kept 6 bases outside the gene matches. CDR1 is DFQATT and CDR2 is SNEGSKA in the germline V gene (reference sequence). This CDR3 region has 15 residues. CDR3 residues: CSARDPGTAYNEQFF. Written as DNA, the CDR3 is TGCAGTGCTAGAGACCCAGGGACAGCTTACAATGAGCAGTTCTTC.